The TCR beta chain under discussion was sequenced for a study of early T cells in non-severe SARS-CoV-2 infection. Whole-study results and caveats: Private and CD4 specificities were missed by VDJdb matching, skewed to anti-spike CD8.

Turning to this clonotype: Its antigen is not identified.

The V segment lost 5 bases and the J segment 0 bases; nucleotides outside the gene matches: 5. Germline-derived CDR1 and CDR2 are DFQATT and SNEGSKA (reference sequence). This CDR3 region has 14 residues. Unique molecular identifiers (one per individual cDNA molecule) were attached. TCRdb analysed the 5' RACE reads with MiXCR anew, one entry per CDR3 protein. The table lists 55,000 or so distinct CDR3 sequences, 11% of them singletons. The receptor's source is an adult who was a healthcare worker with PCR-confirmed SARS-CoV-2 infection or an uninfected control (not recorded which). Sequencing was done on a sample of whole blood. The chain joins TRBV20-1 to TRBJ2-7, with 9 bases that match TRBD1. CDR3 in amino acids: CSAAGTGHSYEQYF. In DNA form, the CDR3 reads TGCAGTGCTGCCGGGACAGGGCACTCCTACGAGCAGTACTTC.